Ten or more counts support the clone carrying this TCR beta chain. Its specificity is not known. The data belong to a study of T cell repertoires in cytomegalovirus infection. Study details: Matching HLA type, along with CMV infection, was indicated by public TCR beta signatures. Overall study results and limits: Within the response measured ex vivo, HLA-C-restricted CMV-specific TCR beta clonotypes were dominant. Pooled public TCR beta family frequency picked out CMV carriers with the relevant HLA.

Using its own MiXCR run on the reads, TCRdb lists one record per CDR3 protein. The data contain about 490,000 distinct CDR3 sequences, 16% of them singletons. The receptor's source is a human donor in good health (CMV status not recorded). Some clones in this sample may be carry-over from other donors' samples. The sample was CD8+ T cells from PBMCs.

CDR3 coding DNA: TGCGCCAGCGCCGGGACAAAATACGAGCAGTACTTC. Translated, it gives CASAGTKYEQYF. The rearrangement links TRBV4-1 to TRBJ2-7; D possibly corresponds to TRBD1 (6 bases). Germline V gene data show CDR1 as MGHRA and CDR2 as YSYEKL. Trimming removed 8 bases from V and 4 bases from J, with 12 bases in between. This CDR3 contains 12 residues.